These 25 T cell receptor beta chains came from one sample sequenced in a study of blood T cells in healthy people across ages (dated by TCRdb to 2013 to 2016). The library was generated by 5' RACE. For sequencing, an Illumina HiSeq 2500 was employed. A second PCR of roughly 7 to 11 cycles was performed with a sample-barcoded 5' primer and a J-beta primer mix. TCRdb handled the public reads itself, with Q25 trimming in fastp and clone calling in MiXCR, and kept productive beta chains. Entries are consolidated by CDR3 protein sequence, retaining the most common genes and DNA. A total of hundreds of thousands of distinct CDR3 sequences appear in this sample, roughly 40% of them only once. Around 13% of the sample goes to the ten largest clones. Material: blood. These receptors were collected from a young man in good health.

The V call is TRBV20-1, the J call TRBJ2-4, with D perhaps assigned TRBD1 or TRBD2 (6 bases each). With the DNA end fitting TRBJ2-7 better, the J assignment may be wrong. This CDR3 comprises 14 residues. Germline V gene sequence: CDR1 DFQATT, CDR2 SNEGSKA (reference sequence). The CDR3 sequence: CSARGAGEANEQYF. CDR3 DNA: TGCAGTGCTCGTGGGGCAGGGGAGGCTAACGAGCAGTACTTC.

For the CDR3, the DNA is TGCGCCAGCAGCTTAGTGGACAGCCGCACAGATACGCAGTATTTT. Its translation: CASSLVDSRTDTQYF. The chain recombines TRBV5-1 with TRBJ2-3, with D maybe TRBD1 (6 bases). Trimming took off 2 bases at V and 1 base at J, with 11 bases between the two ends. This CDR3 has 15 amino acids. Germline V CDR1 and CDR2: SGHRS, YFSETQ.

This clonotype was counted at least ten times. The CDR3 region has the DNA TGTGCCAGCAGTTTGACGCCGGGTGGCATCACAGATACGCAGTATTTT. As protein: CASSLTPGGITDTQYF. The gene calls are TRBV12-3 or TRBV12-4 and TRBJ2-3, with D hard to call. V lost 3 bases to trimming and J lost 2 bases, with 15 bases between them. CDR3 length: 16 amino acids.

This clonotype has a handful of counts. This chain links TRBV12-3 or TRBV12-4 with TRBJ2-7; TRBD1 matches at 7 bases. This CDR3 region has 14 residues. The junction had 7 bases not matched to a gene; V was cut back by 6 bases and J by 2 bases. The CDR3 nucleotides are TGTGCCAGCAGCAGACCTGACAGGGCCTACGAGCAGTACTTC. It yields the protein CASSRPDRAYEQYF.

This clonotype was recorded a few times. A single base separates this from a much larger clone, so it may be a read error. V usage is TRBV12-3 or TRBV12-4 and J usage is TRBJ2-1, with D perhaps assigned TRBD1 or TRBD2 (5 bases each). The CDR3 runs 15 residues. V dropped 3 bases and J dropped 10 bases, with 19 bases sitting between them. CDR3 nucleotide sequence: TGTGCCAGCAGTTTTACAGCAGGGAGAAACTACGAGCAGTTCTTC. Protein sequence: CASSFTAGRNYEQFF.

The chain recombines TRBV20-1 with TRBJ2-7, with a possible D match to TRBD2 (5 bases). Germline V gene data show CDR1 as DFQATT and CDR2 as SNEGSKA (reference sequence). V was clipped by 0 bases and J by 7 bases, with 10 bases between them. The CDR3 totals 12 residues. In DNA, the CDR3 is TGCAGTGCTAGAGACTTTACTAGTGAGCAGTACTTC. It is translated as CSARDFTSEQYF.

The CDR3, as DNA: TGTGCCAGCAGTTACGATGGGGGCTATAGCAATCAGCCCCAGCATTTT. Protein product: CASSYDGGYSNQPQHF. The J gene is TRBJ1-5, the V gene TRBV6-6; possibly TRBD1 for D (6 bases). Trimming removed 2 bases at V and 0 bases at J, with 11 bases between. The CDR3 has 16 amino acids. CDR1 and CDR2 from the germline V gene are MNHNY and SVGAGI (reference sequence).

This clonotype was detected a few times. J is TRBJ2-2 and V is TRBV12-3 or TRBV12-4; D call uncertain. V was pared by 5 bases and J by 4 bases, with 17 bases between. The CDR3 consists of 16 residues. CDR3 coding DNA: TGTGCCAGCAGTCCTGACCGTCGTGTGCGCACCGGGGAGCTGTTTTTT. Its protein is CASSPDRRVRTGELFF.

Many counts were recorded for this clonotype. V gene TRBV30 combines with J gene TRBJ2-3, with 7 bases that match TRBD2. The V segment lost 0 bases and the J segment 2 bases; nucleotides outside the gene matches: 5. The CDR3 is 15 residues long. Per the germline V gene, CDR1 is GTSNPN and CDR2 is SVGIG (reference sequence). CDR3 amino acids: CAWSVRAGYTDTQYF. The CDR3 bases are TGTGCCTGGAGTGTAAGAGCGGGGTACACAGATACGCAGTATTTT.

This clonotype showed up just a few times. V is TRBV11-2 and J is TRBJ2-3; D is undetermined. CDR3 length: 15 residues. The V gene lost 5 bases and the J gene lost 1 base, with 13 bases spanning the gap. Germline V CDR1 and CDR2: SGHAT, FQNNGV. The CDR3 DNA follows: TGTGCCAGCAGCCCCGGATCTTTGGGCACAGATACGCAGTATTTT. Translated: CASSPGSLGTDTQYF.

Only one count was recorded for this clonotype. The CDR3 sequence: CASSQDGGKVGYTF. CDR3 coding DNA: TGTGCCAGCAGCCAAGACGGGGGAAAGGTTGGCTACACCTTC. The rearrangement joins TRBV3-1 to TRBJ1-2, with D possibly TRBD1 on 5 matching bases. Germline CDR1 LGHDT, CDR2 YNNKEL (reference sequence). The CDR3 loop spans 14 amino acids. Between the trimmed V and J ends, which lost 0 bases and 7 bases, there was a span of 12 bases.

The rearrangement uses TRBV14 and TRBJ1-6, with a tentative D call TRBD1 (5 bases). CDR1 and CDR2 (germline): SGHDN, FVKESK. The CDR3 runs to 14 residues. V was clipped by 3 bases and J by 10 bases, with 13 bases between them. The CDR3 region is CASSHTRDSSPLHF. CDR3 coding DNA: TGTGCCAGCAGCCATACCAGGGACTCCTCACCCCTCCACTTT.

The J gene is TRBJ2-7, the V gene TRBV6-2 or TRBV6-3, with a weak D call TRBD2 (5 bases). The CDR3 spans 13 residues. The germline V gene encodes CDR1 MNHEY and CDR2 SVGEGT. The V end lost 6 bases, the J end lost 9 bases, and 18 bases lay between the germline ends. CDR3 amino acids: CASSPRGTPLQYF. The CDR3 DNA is TGTGCCAGCAGCCCCCGGGGTACGCCTTTGCAGTACTTC.

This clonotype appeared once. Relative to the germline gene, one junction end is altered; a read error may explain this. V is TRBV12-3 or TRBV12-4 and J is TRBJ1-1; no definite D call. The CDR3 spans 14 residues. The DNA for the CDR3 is TGTGCCAGCAGTGTAGCGTCGCAGAACACTGAAGCTTTCTTT. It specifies CASSVASQNTEAFF.

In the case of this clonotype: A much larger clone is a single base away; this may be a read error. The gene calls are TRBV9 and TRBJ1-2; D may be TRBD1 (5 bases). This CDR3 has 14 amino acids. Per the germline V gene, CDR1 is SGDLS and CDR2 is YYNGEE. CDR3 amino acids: CASSIRETAYGHTF. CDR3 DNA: TGTGCCAGCAGCATACGTGAGACAGCCTATGGCCACACCTTC.

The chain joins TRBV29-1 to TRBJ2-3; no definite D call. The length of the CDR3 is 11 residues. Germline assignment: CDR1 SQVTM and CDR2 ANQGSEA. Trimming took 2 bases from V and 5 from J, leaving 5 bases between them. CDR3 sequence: CSVEIIDTQYF. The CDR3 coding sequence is TGCAGCGTTGAAATAATAGATACGCAGTATTTT.

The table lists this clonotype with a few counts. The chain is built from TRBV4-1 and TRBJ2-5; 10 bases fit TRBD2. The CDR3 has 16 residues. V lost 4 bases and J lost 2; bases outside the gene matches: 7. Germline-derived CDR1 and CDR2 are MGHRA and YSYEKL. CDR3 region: CASSLSPLAGQETQYF. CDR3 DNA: TGCGCCAGCAGCCTAAGCCCACTAGCGGGACAAGAGACCCAGTACTTC.

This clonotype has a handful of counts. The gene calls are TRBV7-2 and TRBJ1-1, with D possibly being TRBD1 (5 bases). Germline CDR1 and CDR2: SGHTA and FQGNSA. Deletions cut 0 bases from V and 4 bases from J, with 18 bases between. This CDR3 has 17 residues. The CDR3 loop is CASSLASGPLGGTEAFF. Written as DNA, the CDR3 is TGTGCCAGCAGCTTAGCATCTGGGCCGTTGGGGGGCACTGAAGCTTTCTTT.

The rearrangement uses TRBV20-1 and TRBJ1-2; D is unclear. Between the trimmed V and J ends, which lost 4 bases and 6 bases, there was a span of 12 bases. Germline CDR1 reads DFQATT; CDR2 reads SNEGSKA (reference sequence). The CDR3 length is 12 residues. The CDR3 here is CSATGHSDGYTF. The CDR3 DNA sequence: TGCAGTGCTACCGGGCACAGCGATGGCTACACCTTC.

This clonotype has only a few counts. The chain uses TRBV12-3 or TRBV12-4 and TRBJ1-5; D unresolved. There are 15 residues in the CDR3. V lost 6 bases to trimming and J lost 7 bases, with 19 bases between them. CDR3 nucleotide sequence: TGTGCCAGCAGACCTTCGCGGGGTCTCGGGCAGCCCCAGCATTTT. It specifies CASRPSRGLGQPQHF.

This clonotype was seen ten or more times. CDR3 protein: CASSLDRLHTDTQYF. The CDR3 DNA reads TGTGCCAGCAGCTTAGACCGACTCCACACAGATACGCAGTATTTT. The chain carries TRBV7-2 and TRBJ2-3; D not resolved. V was trimmed by 1 base and J by 2 bases, leaving 10 bases between them. The V gene's germline CDR1 is SGHTA and CDR2 FQGNSA. There are 15 residues in the CDR3.

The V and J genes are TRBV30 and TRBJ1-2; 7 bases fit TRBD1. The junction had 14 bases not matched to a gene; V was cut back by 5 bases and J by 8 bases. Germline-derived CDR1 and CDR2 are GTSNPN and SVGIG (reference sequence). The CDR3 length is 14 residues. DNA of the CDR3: TGTGCCTGGCATACCGGACAGGTCGCGTCAGGCTACACCTTC. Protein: CAWHTGQVASGYTF.

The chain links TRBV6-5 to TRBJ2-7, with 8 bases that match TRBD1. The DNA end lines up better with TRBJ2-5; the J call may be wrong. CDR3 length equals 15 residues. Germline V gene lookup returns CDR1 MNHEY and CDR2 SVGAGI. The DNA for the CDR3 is TGTGCCAGCAGCCCCCGGACAGGGTCAATGGAGACCCAGTACTTC. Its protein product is CASSPRTGSMETQYF.

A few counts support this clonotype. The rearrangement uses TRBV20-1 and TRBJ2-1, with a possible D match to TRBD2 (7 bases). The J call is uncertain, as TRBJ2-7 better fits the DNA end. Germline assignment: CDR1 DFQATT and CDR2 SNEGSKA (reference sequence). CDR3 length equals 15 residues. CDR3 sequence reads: CSALGGDPSYNEQYF. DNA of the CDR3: TGCAGTGCCCTAGGGGGGGATCCCTCCTACAATGAGCAGTACTTC.

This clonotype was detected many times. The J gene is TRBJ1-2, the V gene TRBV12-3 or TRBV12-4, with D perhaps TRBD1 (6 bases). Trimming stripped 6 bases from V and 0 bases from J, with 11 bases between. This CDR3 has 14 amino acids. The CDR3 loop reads CASSPTGPNYGYTF. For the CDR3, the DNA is TGTGCCAGCAGCCCGACAGGACCTAACTATGGCTACACCTTC.